These 16 T cell receptor beta chains share one sample of origin, sequenced in a study of cytomegalovirus exposure and HLA in healthy donors (dated by TCRdb to about 2017). Library preparation employed the immunoSEQ multiplex PCR assay. For the multiplex PCR, a mixture combining 60 forward primers for TCR Vbeta segments and 13 reverse primers for TCR Jbeta segments was used. Imported from immuneACCESS, the table was reduced by TCRdb to in-frame sequences with V and J called. These copies leave out some clones; in studies compared against another copy, an unresolved V gene accounts for under half, and the cause of the remainder is not known. In all, the sample holds 140,000 to 150,000 clones, and around 9.7% of those were seen once. The ten largest account for 1.8% of the sample. The source material was PBMCs. These receptor sequences come from a man aged 45-60 years in good health and CMV-seronegative.

This clone was found a few times. The chain links TRBV18 to TRBJ1-1, with 8 bases identical to TRBD1. The V segment lost 3 bases and the J segment 5 bases; nucleotides outside the gene matches: 5. The CDR3 is 14 residues long. Per the germline V gene, CDR1 is KGHSH and CDR2 is LQKENI. The CDR3 DNA sequence: TGTGCCAGCTCACCGGGACAGGTTCTGACTGAAGCTTTCTTT. This encodes CASSPGQVLTEAFF.

This clone has a handful of counts. The chain employs TRBV7-6 and TRBJ2-1; perhaps TRBD1 as D (6 bases). This CDR3 is 17 amino acids long. V lost 1 base to trimming and J lost 3 bases, with 16 bases between them. Per germline, CDR1 SGHVS and CDR2 FNYEAQ. The CDR3 nucleotides read TGTGCCAGCAGCTTAGGGTTTGGGGACATCGGCTACAATGAGCAGTTCTTC. Its protein is CASSLGFGDIGYNEQFF.

This clone was seen a few times. The V call is TRBV2, the J call TRBJ2-7; 9 nucleotides match TRBD1. The CDR3 totals 14 residues. Unmatched junction bases numbered 1, after V lost 0 bases and J lost 4 bases. Germline assignment: CDR1 SNHLY and CDR2 FYNNEI. The CDR3 reads CASSEAGTGYEQYF. In DNA form, the CDR3 reads TGTGCCAGCAGTGAAGCGGGGACAGGGTACGAGCAGTACTTC.

The J gene is TRBJ2-5, the V gene TRBV5-8; 8 positions agree with TRBD1. J gave up 5 bases and V 4 bases, and 16 bases lay outside the gene matches. The CDR3 contains 17 residues. Germline assignment: CDR1 SGHTS and CDR2 YDEGEE. CDR3 nucleotide sequence: TGTGCCAGCAGCGAGAACGGCCGGGGCCGGGACAGGGAGACCCAGTACTTC. Translated: CASSENGRGRDRETQYF.

The rearrangement uses TRBV28 and TRBJ2-7, with TRBD1 matching over 7 bases. CDR1 is MDHEN and CDR2 is SYDVKM in the germline V gene. CDR3 length: 18 amino acids. J was trimmed by 0 bases and V by 5 bases; bases with no gene match: 16. This CDR3 reads CASSPTSGTAEYSYEQYF. CDR3 nucleotide sequence: TGTGCCAGCAGTCCGACGTCCGGGACAGCCGAATACTCCTACGAGCAGTACTTC.

The rearrangement joins TRBV18 to TRBJ2-3; tentative D call: TRBD2 (7 bases). Trimming removed 3 bases from V and 1 base from J, with 11 bases in between. Germline V CDR1 and CDR2: KGHSH, LQKENI. The CDR3 loop spans 15 amino acids. CDR3 in amino acids: CASSPVGGRTDTQYF. The CDR3 region has the DNA TGTGCCAGCTCACCCGTCGGGGGGCGCACAGATACGCAGTATTTT.

The table lists this clone with a few counts. The V and J genes are TRBV6-1 and TRBJ2-6, with 10 bases identical to TRBD2. This CDR3 comprises 20 residues. Trimming removed 1 base from V and 0 bases from J; junction bases left unmatched: 9. CDR1 and CDR2 from the germline V gene are MNHNS and SASEGT. The CDR3 DNA sequence: TGTGCCAGCAGTGAAGTTCAACGACTAGCGGGCAACTCTGGGGCCAACGTCCTGACTTTC. This codes for CASSEVQRLAGNSGANVLTF.

In its sample, this clone was seen a few times. This chain links TRBV5-4 with TRBJ1-3, with 7 bases that match TRBD1. Unmatched junction bases numbered 4, after V lost 3 bases and J lost 4 bases. This CDR3 comprises 14 residues. Germline loops: CDR1 SGHNT, CDR2 YYREEE (reference sequence). CDR3: CASSSGTAGNTIYF. CDR3 coding DNA: TGTGCCAGCAGCTCCGGGACAGCAGGAAACACCATATATTTT.

This clone was seen more than once but under ten times. The rearrangement uses TRBV5-4 and TRBJ1-2; weak D call: TRBD1 (5 bases). V lost 5 bases to trimming and J lost 3 bases, with 11 bases between them. This CDR3 spans 13 amino acids. Per germline, CDR1 SGHNT and CDR2 YYREEE (reference sequence). In nucleotides, the CDR3 is TGTGCCAGCAGACCGGGGGGGGACTATGGCTACACCTTC. It translates to CASRPGGDYGYTF.

This clone was seen a few times. The genes are TRBV11-2 and TRBJ1-2; D is unresolved. V was cut by 5 bases and J by 2 bases, with 12 bases left in between. The V gene's germline CDR1 is SGHAT and CDR2 FQNNGV. The CDR3 length is 14 residues. CDR3 sequence reads: CASSPLDGNYGYTF. In nucleotides, the CDR3 is TGTGCCAGCAGCCCCCTAGACGGAAACTATGGCTACACCTTC.

The genes are TRBV6-5 and TRBJ1-1; D call uncertain. Germline CDR1 reads MNHEY; CDR2 reads SVGAGI. The CDR3 spans 11 residues. V lost 9 bases and J lost 8, with 13 bases in between. The CDR3 DNA sequence: TGTGCCAGTGAAACGGCGGTAGAAGCTTTCTTT. The encoded protein is CASETAVEAFF.

There are a few counts of this clone. V and J are TRBV7-2 and TRBJ1-5; D gene unclear. The germline gives CDR1 SGHTA, CDR2 FQGNSA. V was clipped by 5 bases and J by 5 bases, with 19 bases between them. This CDR3 spans 16 amino acids. The CDR3 loop is CASSPYTLRGDQPQHF. CDR3 DNA: TGTGCCAGCAGCCCATACACTCTACGGGGAGATCAGCCCCAGCATTTT.

The chain is built from TRBV7-2 and TRBJ2-1, with D possibly being TRBD2 (6 bases). CDR3 length: 16 residues. The germline gives CDR1 SGHTA, CDR2 FQGNSA. The V and J ends lost 3 bases and 0 bases respectively, with 12 bases between them. CDR3 sequence (DNA): TGTGCCAGCAGCTTTGATCGGGGGAGCTCCTACAATGAGCAGTTCTTC. Translating it yields CASSFDRGSSYNEQFF.

This clone was recorded a few times. The chain carries TRBV7-3 and TRBJ1-2; TRBD1 might be the D (6 bases). Germline-derived CDR1 and CDR2 are SGHTA and FQGTGA. V lost 4 bases, J lost 6 bases, and 15 bases lay in between. This CDR3 contains 14 residues. CDR3 DNA: TGTGCCAGCAGCTCTACTAGGACAGCTCATGGCTACACCTTC. It codes for CASSSTRTAHGYTF. Full variable domain (missing parts from reference TRBV7-3 and TRBJ1-2): GAGVSQTPSNKVTEKGKYVELRCDPISGHTALYWYRQSLGQGPEFLIYFQGTGAADDSGLPNDRFFAVRPEGSVSTLKIQRTERGDSAVYLCASSSTRTAHGYTFGSGTRLTVV.

This clone was counted between two and nine times. The V gene is TRBV2, the J gene TRBJ1-2; D is undetermined. The CDR3 is 14 amino acids. Germline V CDR1 and CDR2: SNHLY, FYNNEI. Trimming stripped 8 bases from V and 0 bases from J, with 13 bases between. This chain's CDR3 is CASPRGLSNYGYTF. The CDR3 nucleotides read TGTGCCAGCCCCCGAGGACTGTCTAACTATGGCTACACCTTC.

This sequence joins TRBV28 and TRBJ2-7; D remains unclear. The CDR3 sequence is 13 residues long. The germline CDR1 and CDR2 sequences are MDHEN and SYDVKM. The V end lost 6 bases, the J end lost 3 bases, and 12 bases lay between the germline ends. In DNA form, the CDR3 reads TGTGCCAGCAGCCTCGGAACAGACTACGAGCAGTACTTC. Residues: CASSLGTDYEQYF.